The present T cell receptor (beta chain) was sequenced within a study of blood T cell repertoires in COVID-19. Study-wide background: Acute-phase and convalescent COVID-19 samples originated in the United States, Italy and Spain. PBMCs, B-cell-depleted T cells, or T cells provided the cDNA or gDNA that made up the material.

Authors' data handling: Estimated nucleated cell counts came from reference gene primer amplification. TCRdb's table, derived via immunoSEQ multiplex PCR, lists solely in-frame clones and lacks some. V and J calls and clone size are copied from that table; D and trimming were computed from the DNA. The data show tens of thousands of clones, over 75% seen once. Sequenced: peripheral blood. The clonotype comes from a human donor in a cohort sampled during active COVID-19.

The CDR3 protein is CATRIDRVGANVLTF. As DNA, the CDR3 is TGTGCCACCAGGATAGACAGGGTCGGGGCCAACGTCCTGACTTTC. The chain has TRBV15 and TRBJ2-6, with TRBD1 matching over 7 bases. The CDR3 sequence is 15 residues long. The V gene end was trimmed by 6 bases and the J gene end by 4 bases; junction bases not matched to a gene: 6. In germline, CDR1 is LNHNV, CDR2 YYDKDF (reference sequence). The whole variable domain, filled in from reference TRBV15 and TRBJ2-6, reads DAMVIQNPRYQVTQFGKPVTLSCSQTLNHNVMYWYQQKSSQAPKLLFHYYDKDFNNEADTPDNFQSRRPNTSFCFLDIRSPGLGDTAMYLCATRIDRVGANVLTFGAGSRLTVL.